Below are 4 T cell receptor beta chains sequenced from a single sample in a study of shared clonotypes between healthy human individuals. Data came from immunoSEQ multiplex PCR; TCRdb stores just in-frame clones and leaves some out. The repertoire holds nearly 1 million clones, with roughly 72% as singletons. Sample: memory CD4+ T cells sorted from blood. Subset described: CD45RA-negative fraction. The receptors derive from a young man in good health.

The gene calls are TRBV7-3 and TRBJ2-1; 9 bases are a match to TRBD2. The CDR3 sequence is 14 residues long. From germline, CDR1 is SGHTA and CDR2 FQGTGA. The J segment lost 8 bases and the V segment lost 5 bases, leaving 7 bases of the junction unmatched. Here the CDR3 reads CASSPGLAPHEQFF. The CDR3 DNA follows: TGTGCCAGCAGCCCGGGACTAGCCCCACATGAGCAGTTCTTC.

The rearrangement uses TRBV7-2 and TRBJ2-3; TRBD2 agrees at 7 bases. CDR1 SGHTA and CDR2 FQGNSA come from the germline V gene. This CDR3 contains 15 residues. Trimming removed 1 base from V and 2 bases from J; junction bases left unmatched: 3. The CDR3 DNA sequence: TGTGCCAGCAGCTTAGGAGCGGGGTACACAGATACGCAGTATTTT. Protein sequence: CASSLGAGYTDTQYF.

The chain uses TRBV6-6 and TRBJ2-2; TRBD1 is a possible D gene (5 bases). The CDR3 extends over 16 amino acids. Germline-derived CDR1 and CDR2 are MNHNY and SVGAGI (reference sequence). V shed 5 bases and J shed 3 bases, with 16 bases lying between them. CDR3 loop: CASSAQSGADTGELFF. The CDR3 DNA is TGTGCCAGCAGTGCCCAGAGTGGGGCCGACACCGGGGAGCTGTTTTTT.

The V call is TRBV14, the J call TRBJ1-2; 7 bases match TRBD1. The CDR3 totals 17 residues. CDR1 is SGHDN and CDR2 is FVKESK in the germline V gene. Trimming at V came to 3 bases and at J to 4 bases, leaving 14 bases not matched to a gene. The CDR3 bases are TGTGCCAGCAGCCACCTCAGCGGCGGGACAGCCAGCTATGGCTACACCTTC. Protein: CASSHLSGGTASYGYTF.